The source of this T cell receptor (beta chain) is a study of blood T cell repertoires in COVID-19. Study-level background: Collection of acute and convalescent COVID-19 samples took place in the United States, Italy and Spain.

Trimming pared 4 bases from V and 5 bases from J, leaving 15 bases between. CDR1 and CDR2 (germline): LNHNV, YYDKDF (reference sequence). This CDR3 region has 15 residues. The data were produced by immunoSEQ multiplex PCR, yet TCRdb's version contains in-frame clones alone and is incomplete. The sample records about 71,000 clones, 90% being singletons. The V and J genes are TRBV15 and TRBJ1-5; D may be TRBD1 (6 bases). The sequenced sample was peripheral blood. This clonotype was sampled from a woman between 18 and 29 years old with acute or convalescent COVID-19. CDR3 sequence reads: CATSNLQGRYQPQHF. As DNA, the CDR3 is TGTGCCACCAGCAACTTACAGGGAAGGTATCAGCCCCAGCATTTT. The full variable domain, rest sourced from reference TRBV15 and TRBJ1-5, is DAMVIQNPRYQVTQFGKPVTLSCSQTLNHNVMYWYQQKSSQAPKLLFHYYDKDFNNEADTPDNFQSRRPNTSFCFLDIRSPGLGDTAMYLCATSNLQGRYQPQHFGDGTRLSIL.